The rows below give T cell receptor beta chains drawn from one sample of a study of Tregs in tolerant kidney transplant recipients. Sequenced by immunoSEQ multiplex PCR; TCRdb stores in-frame clones only, minus some. Of roughly 120,000 clones listed, roughly nine tenths are singletons. The sequenced material came from CD4+ T cells from blood. Receptor source: a human donor in good health. Both conserved end residues are part of each CDR3. A D gene is named only where the DNA matches it firmly. Expanded clones are given a class, and other clones once, few, many or no size at all.

d_gene | abundance | j_gene | v_gene | CDR3aa | CDR3nt
- | - | TRBJ1-1 | TRBV15 | CATSRVRTTNTEAFF | TGTGCCACCAGCAGAGTGAGGACGACGAACACTGAAGCTTTCTTT
- | once | TRBJ1-3 | TRBV19 | CASTQRNTIYF | TGTGCCAGTACCCAAAGAAACACCATATATTTT
TRBD2 | - | TRBJ2-2 | TRBV7-9 | CASSLSGSTGELFF | TGTGCCAGCAGCTTGAGCGGGAGCACCGGGGAGCTGTTTTTT
TRBD1 | once | TRBJ2-5 | TRBV6-5 | CASSYIEGTGGETQYF | TGTGCCAGCAGTTACATTGAGGGGACAGGGGGTGAGACCCAGTACTTC
TRBD2 | once | TRBJ2-1 | TRBV19 | CASSSLAERVYNEQFF | TGTGCCAGTAGTTCGCTAGCGGAAAGGGTATACAATGAGCAGTTCTTC
- | - | TRBJ2-5 | TRBV5-6 | CASSLSRAETQYF | TGTGCCAGCAGCTTGTCCAGGGCTGAGACCCAGTACTTC
- | once | TRBJ2-7 | TRBV18 | CASSPGGGEQYF | TGTGCCAGCTCACCCGGGGGAGGCGAGCAGTACTTC
- | - | TRBJ2-1 | TRBV21-1 | CASSKEGRSCYNEQFF | TGTGCCAGCAGCAAAGAGGGGAGGAGTTGCTACAATGAGCAGTTCTTC
- | - | TRBJ2-3 | TRBV18 | CASSPTSTDTQYF | TGTGCCAGCTCACCGACTAGCACAGATACGCAGTATTTT
- | - | TRBJ1-5 | TRBV18 | CASSPLDWPNQPQHF | TGTGCCAGCTCACCTTTGGACTGGCCTAATCAGCCCCAGCATTTT
- | - | TRBJ2-5 | TRBV9 | CASSVGGPETQYF | TGTGCCAGCAGCGTAGGGGGGCCAGAGACCCAGTACTTC